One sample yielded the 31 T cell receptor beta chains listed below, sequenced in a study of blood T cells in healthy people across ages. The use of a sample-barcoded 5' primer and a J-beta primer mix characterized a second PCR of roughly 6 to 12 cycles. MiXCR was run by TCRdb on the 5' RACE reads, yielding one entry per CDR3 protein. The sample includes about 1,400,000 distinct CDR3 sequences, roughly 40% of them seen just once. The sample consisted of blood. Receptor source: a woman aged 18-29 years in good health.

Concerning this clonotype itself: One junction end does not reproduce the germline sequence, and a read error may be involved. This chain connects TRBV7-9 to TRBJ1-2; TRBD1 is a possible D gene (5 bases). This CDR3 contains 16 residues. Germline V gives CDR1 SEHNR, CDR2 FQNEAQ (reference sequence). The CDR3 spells CPSSTRGERDGDGYTF. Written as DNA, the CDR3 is TGTCCCAGCAGCACACGGGGGGAAAGGGACGGAGATGGCTACACCTTC.

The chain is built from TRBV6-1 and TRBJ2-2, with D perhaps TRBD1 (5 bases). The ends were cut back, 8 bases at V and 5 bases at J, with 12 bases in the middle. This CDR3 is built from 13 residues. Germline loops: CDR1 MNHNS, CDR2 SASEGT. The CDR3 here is CASAREQTGELFF. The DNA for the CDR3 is TGTGCCAGCGCCAGGGAACAGACCGGGGAGCTGTTTTTT.

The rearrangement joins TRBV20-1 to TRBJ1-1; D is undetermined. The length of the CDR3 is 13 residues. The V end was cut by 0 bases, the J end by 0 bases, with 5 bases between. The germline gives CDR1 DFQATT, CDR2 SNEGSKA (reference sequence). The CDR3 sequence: CSARDGMNTEAFF. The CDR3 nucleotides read TGCAGTGCTAGAGATGGAATGAACACTGAAGCTTTCTTT.

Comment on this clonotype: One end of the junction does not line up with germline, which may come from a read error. CDR3 in amino acids: CASSPPDRAETQYF. The CDR3 DNA reads as TGTGCCAGCTCACCACCGGACAGGGCAGAGACGCAGTATTTT. V and J are TRBV18 and TRBJ2-3, with TRBD1 identical over 8 bases. The CDR3 has 14 residues. In germline, CDR1 is KGHSH, CDR2 LQKENI.

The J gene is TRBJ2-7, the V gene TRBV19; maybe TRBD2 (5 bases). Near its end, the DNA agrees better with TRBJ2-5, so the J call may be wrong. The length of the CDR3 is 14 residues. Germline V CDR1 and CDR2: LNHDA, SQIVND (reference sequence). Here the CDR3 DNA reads TGTGCCAGTAGTACCCCGGGGAACGTAGAGACCCAGTACTTC. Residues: CASSTPGNVETQYF.

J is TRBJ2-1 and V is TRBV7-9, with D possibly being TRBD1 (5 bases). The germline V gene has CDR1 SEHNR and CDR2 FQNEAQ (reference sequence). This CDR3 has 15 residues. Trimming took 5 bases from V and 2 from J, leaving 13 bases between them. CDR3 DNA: TGTGCCAGCAGCCCCCCAGGGTGGACCTACAATGAGCAGTTCTTC. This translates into CASSPPGWTYNEQFF.

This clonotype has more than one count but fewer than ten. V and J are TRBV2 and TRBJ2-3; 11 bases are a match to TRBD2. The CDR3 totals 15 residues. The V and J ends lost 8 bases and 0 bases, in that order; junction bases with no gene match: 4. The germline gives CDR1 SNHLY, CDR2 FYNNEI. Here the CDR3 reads CASRRLAGSTDTQYF. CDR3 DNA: TGTGCCAGCCGGAGACTAGCGGGGAGCACAGATACGCAGTATTTT.

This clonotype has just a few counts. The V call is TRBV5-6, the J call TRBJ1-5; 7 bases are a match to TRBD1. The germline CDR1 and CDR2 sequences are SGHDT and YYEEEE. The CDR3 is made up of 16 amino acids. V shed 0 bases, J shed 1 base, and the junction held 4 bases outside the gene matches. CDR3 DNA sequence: TGTGCCAGCAGCTTGGGGGGACAGCCGAGCAATCAGCCCCAGCATTTT. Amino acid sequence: CASSLGGQPSNQPQHF.

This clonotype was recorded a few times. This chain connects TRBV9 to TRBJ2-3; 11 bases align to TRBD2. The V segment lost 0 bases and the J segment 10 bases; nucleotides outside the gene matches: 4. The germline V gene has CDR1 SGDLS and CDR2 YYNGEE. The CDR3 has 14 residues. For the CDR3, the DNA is TGTGCCAGCAGCGTAGTGCTAGCGGGGGGTGCGCAGTATTTT. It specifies CASSVVLAGGAQYF.

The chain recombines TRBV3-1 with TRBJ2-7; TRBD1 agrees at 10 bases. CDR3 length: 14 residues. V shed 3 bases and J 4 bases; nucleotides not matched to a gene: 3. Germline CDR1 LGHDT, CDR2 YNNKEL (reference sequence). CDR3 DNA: TGTGCCAGCAGCCATGGGACAGGGGTATACGAGCAGTACTTC. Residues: CASSHGTGVYEQYF.

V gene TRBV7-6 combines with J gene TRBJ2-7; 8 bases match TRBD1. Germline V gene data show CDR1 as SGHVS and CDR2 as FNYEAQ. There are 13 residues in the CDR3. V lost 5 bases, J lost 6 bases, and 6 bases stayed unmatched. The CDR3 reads CASSRGQVREQYF. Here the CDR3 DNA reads TGTGCCAGCAGCAGGGGACAGGTCCGCGAGCAGTACTTC.

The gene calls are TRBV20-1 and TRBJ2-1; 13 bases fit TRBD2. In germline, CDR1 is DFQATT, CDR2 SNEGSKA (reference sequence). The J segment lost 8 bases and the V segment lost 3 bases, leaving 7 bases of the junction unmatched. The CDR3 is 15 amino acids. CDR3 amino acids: CSARTTSGGRDEQFF. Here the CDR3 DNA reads TGCAGTGCTAGGACGACTAGCGGGGGGCGGGATGAGCAGTTCTTC.

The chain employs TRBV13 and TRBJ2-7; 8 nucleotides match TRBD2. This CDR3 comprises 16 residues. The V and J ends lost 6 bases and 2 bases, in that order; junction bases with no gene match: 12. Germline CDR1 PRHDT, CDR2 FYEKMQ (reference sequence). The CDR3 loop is CASSHGAGGLAYEQYF. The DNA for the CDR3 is TGTGCCAGCAGTCATGGTGCGGGGGGCCTAGCCTACGAGCAGTACTTC.

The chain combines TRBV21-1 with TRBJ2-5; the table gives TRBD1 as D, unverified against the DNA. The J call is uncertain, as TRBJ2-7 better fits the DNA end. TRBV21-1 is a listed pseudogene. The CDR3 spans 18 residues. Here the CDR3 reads CASSKVGLAGASDYEQYF. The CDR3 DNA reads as TGTGCCAGCAGCAAAGTAGGGCTCGCGGGGGCCTCGGACTACGAGCAGTACTTC.

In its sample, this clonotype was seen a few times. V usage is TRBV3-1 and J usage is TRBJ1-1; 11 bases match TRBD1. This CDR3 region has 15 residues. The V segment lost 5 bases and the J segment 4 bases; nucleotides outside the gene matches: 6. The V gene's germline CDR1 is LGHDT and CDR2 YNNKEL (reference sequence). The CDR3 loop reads CASSSRDRGGTEAFF. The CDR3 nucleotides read TGTGCCAGCAGCTCCCGGGACAGGGGGGGCACTGAAGCTTTCTTT.

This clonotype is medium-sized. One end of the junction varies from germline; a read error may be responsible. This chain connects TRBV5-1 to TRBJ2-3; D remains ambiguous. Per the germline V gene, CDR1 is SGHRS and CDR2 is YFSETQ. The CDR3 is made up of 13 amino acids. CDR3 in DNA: TGTGCCAGCAGCCTGGACAGCACAGATACGCAGTATTTT. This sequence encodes CASSLDSTDTQYF.

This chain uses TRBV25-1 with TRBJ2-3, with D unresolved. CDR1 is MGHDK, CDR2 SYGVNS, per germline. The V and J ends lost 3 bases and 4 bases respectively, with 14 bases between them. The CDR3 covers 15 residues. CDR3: CASSDLGWFSDTQYF. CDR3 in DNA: TGTGCCAGCAGTGATCTAGGCTGGTTTTCAGATACGCAGTATTTT.

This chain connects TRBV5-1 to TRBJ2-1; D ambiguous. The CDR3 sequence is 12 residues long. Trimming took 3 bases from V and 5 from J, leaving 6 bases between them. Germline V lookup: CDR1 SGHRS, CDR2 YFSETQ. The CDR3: CASSWQDNEQFF. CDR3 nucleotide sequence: TGCGCCAGCAGCTGGCAGGACAATGAGCAGTTCTTC. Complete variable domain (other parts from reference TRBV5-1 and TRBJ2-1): KAGVTQTPRYLIKTRGQQVTLSCSPISGHRSVSWYQQTPGQGLQFLFEYFSETQRNKGNFPGRFSGRQFSNSRSEMNVSTLELGDSALYLCASSWQDNEQFFGPGTRLTVL.

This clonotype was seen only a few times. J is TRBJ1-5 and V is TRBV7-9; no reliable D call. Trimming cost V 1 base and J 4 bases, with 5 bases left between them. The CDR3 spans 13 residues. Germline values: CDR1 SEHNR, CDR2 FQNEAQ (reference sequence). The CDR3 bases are TGTGCCAGCAGCTTAGACTTAAATCAGCCCCAGCATTTT. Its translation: CASSLDLNQPQHF.

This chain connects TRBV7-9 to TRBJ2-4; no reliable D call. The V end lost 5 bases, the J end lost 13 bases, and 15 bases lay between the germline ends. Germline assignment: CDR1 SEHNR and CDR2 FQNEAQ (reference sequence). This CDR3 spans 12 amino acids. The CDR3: CASSPEVYEQYF. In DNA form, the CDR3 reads TGTGCCAGCAGCCCAGAAGTATACGAACAGTACTTC.

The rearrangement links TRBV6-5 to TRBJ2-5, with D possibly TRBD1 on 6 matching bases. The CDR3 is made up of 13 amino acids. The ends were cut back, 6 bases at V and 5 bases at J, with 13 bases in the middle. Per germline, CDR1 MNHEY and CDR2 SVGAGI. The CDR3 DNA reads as TGTGCCAGCAGAACCCGGACAGACGAGACCCAGTACTTC. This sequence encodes CASRTRTDETQYF.

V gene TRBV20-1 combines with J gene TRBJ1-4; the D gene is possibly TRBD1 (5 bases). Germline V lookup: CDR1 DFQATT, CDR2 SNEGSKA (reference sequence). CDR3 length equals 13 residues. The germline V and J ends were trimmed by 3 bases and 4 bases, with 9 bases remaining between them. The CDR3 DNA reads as TGCAGTGCTAGCAGGGAACTTAATGAAAAACTGTTTTTT. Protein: CSASRELNEKLFF.

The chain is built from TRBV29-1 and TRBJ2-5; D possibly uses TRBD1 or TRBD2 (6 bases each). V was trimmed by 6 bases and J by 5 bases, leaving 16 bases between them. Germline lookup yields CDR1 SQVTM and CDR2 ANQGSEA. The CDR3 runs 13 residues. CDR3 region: CSVAGTGRETQYF. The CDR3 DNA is TGCAGCGTGGCGGGAACAGGGAGGGAGACCCAGTACTTC. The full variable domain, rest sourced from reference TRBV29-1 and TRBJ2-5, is SAVISQKPSRDICQRGTSLTIQCQVDSQVTMMFWYRQQPGQSLTLIATANQGSEATYESGFVIDKFPISRPNLTFSTLTVSNMSPEDSSIYLCSVAGTGRETQYFGPGTRLLVL.

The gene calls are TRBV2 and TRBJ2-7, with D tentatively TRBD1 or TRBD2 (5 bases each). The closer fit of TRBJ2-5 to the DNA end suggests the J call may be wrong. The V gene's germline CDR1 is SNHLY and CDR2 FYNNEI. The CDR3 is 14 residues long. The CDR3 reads CASRETGTAETQYF. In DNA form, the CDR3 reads TGTGCCAGCAGAGAAACGGGGACGGCGGAGACCCAGTACTTC.

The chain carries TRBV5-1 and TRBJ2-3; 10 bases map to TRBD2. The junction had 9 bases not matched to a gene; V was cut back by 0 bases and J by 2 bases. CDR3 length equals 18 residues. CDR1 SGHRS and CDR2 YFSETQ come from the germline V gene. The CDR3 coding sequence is TGCGCCAGCAGCTTGGAAGCGGGGGGGCCCCTACACACAGATACGCAGTATTTT. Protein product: CASSLEAGGPLHTDTQYF.

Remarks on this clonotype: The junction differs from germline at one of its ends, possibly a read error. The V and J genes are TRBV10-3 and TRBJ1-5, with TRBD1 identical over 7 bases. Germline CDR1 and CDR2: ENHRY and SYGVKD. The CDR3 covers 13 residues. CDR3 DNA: TGTGTCATCAGTCCGGGACAGAATCAGCCCCAGCATTTT. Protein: CVISPGQNQPQHF.

The CDR3 loop reads CASSPGSGGNTGELFF. In DNA, the CDR3 is TGTGCCAGCAGCCCTGGGAGCGGGGGAAACACCGGGGAGCTGTTTTTT. The rearrangement uses TRBV7-2 and TRBJ2-2; 8 bases are shared with TRBD2. Germline V gene lookup returns CDR1 SGHTA and CDR2 FQGNSA. The CDR3 is 16 residues long. V was pared by 5 bases and J by 2 bases, with 7 bases of the junction left unmatched. Drawing the rest from reference TRBV7-2 and TRBJ2-2, the complete variable domain is GAGVSQSPSNKVTEKGKDVELRCDPISGHTALYWYRQSLGQGLEFLIYFQGNSAPDKSGLPSDRFSAERTGGSVSTLTIQRTQQEDSAVYLCASSPGSGGNTGELFFGEGSRLTVL.

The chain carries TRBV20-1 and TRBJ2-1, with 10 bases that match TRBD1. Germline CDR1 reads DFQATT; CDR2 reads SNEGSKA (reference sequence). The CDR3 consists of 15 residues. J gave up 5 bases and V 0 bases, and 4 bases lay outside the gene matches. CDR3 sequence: CSARDPGQGNNEQFF. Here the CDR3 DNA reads TGCAGTGCTAGAGATCCGGGACAGGGGAACAATGAGCAGTTCTTC.

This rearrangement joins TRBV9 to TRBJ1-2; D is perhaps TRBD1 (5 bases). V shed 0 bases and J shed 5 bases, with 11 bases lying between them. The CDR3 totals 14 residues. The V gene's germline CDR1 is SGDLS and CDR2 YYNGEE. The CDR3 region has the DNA TGTGCCAGCAGCGTAGACCAGGGCGGGTATGGCTACACCTTC. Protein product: CASSVDQGGYGYTF.

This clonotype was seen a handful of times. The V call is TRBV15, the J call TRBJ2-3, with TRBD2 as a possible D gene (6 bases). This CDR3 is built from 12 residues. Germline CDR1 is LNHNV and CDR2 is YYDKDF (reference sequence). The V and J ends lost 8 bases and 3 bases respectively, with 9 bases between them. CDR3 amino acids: CATHGGTDTQYF. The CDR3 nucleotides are TGTGCCACCCATGGGGGGACAGATACGCAGTATTTT.

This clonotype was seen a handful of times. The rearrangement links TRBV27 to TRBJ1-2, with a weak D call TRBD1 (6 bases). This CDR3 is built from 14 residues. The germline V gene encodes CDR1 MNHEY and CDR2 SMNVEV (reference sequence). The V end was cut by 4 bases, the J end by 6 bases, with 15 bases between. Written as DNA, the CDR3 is TGTGCCAGCAGTTCCGCAGGGGTGTTTAATGGCTACACCTTC. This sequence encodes CASSSAGVFNGYTF.